A single sample gave rise to the 2 T cell receptor beta chains below, sequenced in a study of blood T cell repertoires in COVID-19 (TCRdb year 2020). Library preparation was by the immunoSEQ multiplex PCR assay. Here the immuneACCESS table is served through TCRdb, limited to in-frame sequences with V and J called. Missing clones are a known gap in these copies; in checked studies unresolved V genes cover under half, and the rest lacks a known reason. Present in this sample are fewer than 35,000 clones, roughly 88% of which were seen just once. The ten biggest clones cover about an eighth of the sample. Sequencing input: peripheral blood. These receptors were taken from a human donor in a cohort sampled during active COVID-19.

J is TRBJ2-5 and V is TRBV7-2; 8 positions match TRBD2. Trimming took 5 bases from V and 3 from J; bases not matched to a gene: 5. Germline V gene data show CDR1 as SGHTA and CDR2 as FQGNSA. CDR3 size: 14 residues. DNA of the CDR3: TGTGCCAGCAGCCAACCACTAGCGGAAGAGACCCAGTACTTC. Translated: CASSQPLAEETQYF.

This chain connects TRBV3-1 (or the pseudogene TRBV3-2) to TRBJ1-4; D may be TRBD1 (6 bases). The V end lost 4 bases, the J end lost 2 bases, and 11 bases lay between the germline ends. Germline assignment: CDR1 LGHDT and CDR2 YNNKEL (reference sequence). There are 15 residues in the CDR3. The CDR3 DNA follows: TGTGCCAGCAGCCGAGCACAGGGCACTAATGAAAAACTGTTTTTT. Translated: CASSRAQGTNEKLFF.